Sequencing of this TCR beta chain was carried out in a study of cytomegalovirus exposure and HLA in healthy donors. Looking at the study overall: It was reported in a later analysis that the same platform had been used for the roughly 110 validation repertoires as for the 550 to 700 first-cohort repertoires. Study-wide results and limits: The classifier was said to identify cytomegalovirus status with high specificity and sensitivity. Among TCR sequences, most were rare, though some public TCRs appeared in many donors. Some TCR beta chains (roughly 160 of them) were listed as cytomegalovirus-associated.

To note about this clone: Its antigen is undetermined.

The data were produced by immunoSEQ multiplex PCR, yet TCRdb's version contains in-frame clones alone and is incomplete. The repertoire includes 200,000 to 250,000 clones, over 70% of them detected once, and over 12% sits in the top ten. CDR1 and CDR2 from the germline V gene are LGHNA and YSLEER. CDR3 size: 17 residues. J was trimmed by 6 bases and V by 4 bases; bases with no gene match: 12. The TCR comes from a woman in her 30s in good health and CMV-seropositive. Sequencing used PBMCs. The chain couples TRBV4-3 to TRBJ2-3; 11 bases map to TRBD2. CDR3 residues: CASSRLYTSGSWDTQYF. For the CDR3, the DNA is TGCGCCAGCAGCCGCCTTTATACTAGCGGGAGTTGGGATACGCAGTATTTT.